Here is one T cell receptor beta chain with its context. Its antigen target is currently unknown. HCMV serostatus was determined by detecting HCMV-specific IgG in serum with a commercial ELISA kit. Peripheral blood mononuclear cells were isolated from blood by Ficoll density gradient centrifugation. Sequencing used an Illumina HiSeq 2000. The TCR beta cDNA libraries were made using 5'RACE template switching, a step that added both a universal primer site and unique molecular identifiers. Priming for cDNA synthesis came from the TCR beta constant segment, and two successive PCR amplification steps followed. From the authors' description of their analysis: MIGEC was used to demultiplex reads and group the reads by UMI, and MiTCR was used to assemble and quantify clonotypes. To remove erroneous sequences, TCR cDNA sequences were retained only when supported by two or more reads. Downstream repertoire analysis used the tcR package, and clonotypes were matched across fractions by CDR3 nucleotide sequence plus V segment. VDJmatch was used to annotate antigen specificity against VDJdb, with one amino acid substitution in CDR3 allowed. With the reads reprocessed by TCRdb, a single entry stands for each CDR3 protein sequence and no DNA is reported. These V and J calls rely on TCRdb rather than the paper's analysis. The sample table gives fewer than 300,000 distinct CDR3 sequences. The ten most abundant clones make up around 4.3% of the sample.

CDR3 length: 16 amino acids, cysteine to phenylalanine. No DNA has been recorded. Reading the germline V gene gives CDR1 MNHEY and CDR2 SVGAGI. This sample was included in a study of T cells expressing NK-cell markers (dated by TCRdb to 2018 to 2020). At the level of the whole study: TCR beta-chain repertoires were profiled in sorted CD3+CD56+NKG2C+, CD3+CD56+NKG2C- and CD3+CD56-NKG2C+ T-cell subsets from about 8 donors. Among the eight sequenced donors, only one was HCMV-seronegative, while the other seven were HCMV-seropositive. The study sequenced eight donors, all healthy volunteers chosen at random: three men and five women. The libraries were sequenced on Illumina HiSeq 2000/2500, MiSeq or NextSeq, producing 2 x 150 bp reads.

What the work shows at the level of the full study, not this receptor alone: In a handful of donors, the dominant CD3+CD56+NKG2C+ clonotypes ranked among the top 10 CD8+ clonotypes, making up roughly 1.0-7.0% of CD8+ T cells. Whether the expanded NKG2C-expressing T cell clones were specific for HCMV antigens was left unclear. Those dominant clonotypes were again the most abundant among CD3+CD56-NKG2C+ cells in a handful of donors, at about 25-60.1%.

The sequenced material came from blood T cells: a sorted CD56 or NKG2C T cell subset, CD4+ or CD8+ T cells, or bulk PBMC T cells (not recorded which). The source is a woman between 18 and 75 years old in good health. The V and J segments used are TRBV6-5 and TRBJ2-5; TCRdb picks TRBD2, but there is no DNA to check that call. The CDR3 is CASSYGGLAGPETQYF.